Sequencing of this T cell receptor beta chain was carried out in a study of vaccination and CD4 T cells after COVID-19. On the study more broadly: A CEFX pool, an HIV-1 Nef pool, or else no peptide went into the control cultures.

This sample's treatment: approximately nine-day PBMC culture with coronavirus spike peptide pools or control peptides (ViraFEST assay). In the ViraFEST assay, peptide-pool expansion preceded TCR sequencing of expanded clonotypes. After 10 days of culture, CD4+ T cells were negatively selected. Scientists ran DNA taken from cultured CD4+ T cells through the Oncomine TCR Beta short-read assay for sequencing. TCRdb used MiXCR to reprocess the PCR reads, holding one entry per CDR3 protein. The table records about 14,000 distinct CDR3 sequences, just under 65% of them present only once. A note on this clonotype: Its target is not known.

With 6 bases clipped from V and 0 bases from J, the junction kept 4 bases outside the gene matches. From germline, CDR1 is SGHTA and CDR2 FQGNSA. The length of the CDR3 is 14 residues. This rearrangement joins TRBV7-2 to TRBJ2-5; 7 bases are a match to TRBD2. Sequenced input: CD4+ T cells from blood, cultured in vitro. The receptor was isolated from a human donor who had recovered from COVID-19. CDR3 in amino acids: CASRGGGHQETQYF. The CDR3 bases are TGTGCCAGCAGGGGGGGGGGACACCAAGAGACCCAGTACTTC.